These 4 T cell receptor beta chains were all obtained from the same sample, sequenced in a study of blood T cell repertoires in COVID-19. The repertoire was sequenced with immunoSEQ multiplex PCR; TCRdb's copy has only in-frame clones and lacks some. The sample lists 150,000 or so clones; around 85% were seen once. The material sequenced was peripheral blood. The receptors were gathered from a man aged 55 to 69 with COVID-19, enrolled during active disease.

This clone occurred once. V and J are TRBV11-2 and TRBJ2-5; no reliable D call. The CDR3 sequence is 15 residues long. The V and J ends lost 4 bases and 5 bases respectively, with 17 bases between them. Germline V gene lookup returns CDR1 SGHAT and CDR2 FQNNGV. The CDR3 bases are TGTGCCAGCAGCTCCCCGACCTCTGGGCAGGAGACCCAGTACTTC. Protein: CASSSPTSGQETQYF.

This clone was observed a few times. The chain combines TRBV19 with TRBJ1-1; no clear D. The CDR3 loop spans 13 amino acids. Germline V gene lookup returns CDR1 LNHDA and CDR2 SQIVND (reference sequence). V shed 3 bases and J shed 1 base, with 6 bases lying between them. CDR3 sequence: CASSMRANTEAFF. CDR3 sequence (DNA): TGTGCCAGTAGTATGAGGGCGAACACTGAAGCTTTCTTT.

This chain links TRBV27 with TRBJ1-3, with D perhaps TRBD1 (5 bases). CDR1 and CDR2 (germline): MNHEY, SMNVEV (reference sequence). V was trimmed by 6 bases and J by 4 bases, leaving 13 bases between them. The CDR3 has 14 amino acids. The DNA for the CDR3 is TGTGCCAGCAGGGGGCCCTGGTCCGGAAACACCATATATTTT. Its translation is CASRGPWSGNTIYF.

The V and J genes are TRBV24-1 and TRBJ2-2; 8 positions agree with TRBD1. Germline V gene sequence: CDR1 KGHDR, CDR2 SFDVKD. The CDR3 sequence is 17 residues long. J lost 6 bases, V lost 3 bases, and 11 bases had no gene match. This chain's CDR3 is CATSDPWRTGTAGELFF. The CDR3 nucleotides read TGTGCCACCAGTGATCCGTGGCGGACAGGGACTGCCGGGGAGCTGTTTTTT.